This T cell receptor beta chain was observed in a study of blood T cell repertoires in COVID-19. Background on the study: Samples representing acute and convalescent COVID-19 were sourced from the United States, Italy and Spain. Nucleic acid was either cDNA or gDNA, and it came from T cells, B-cell-depleted T cells, or PBMCs.

This clone appeared a few times. Original analysis: Reference gene primer amplification yielded estimated nucleated cell counts. Repertoires were generated with immunoSEQ multiplex PCR, while TCRdb's copy carries only in-frame clones and drops some. The V and J calls and clone size are taken from that table; D and trimming were inferred from the DNA. The sample has about 230,000 clones, approximately 80% seen once; the top ten hold 27%. The clonotype was recovered from a man aged 40-49 years with acute or convalescent COVID-19. The specimen was peripheral blood.

The CDR3 sequence is CASSIGLAGAGYTQYF. The CDR3 DNA reads TGTGCCAGTAGTATAGGACTAGCGGGAGCAGGATATACGCAGTATTTT. V gene TRBV19 combines with J gene TRBJ2-3, with 12 positions matching TRBD2. This CDR3 has 16 amino acids. V shed 1 base, J shed 7 bases, and the junction held 6 bases outside the gene matches. Germline values: CDR1 LNHDA, CDR2 SQIVND (reference sequence).